A selection of T cell receptor beta chains follows, all from one sample in a study of human T cells and chemical hapten exposure. A single record per CDR3 protein comes from TCRdb applying MiXCR to the RACE reads. The sample contains about 140,000 distinct CDR3 sequences, approximately 10% of which appear only once. The material was whole blood, obtained in connection with sensitization to the hapten diphenylcyclopropenone (DPC). The receptors were sampled from a woman in her fifties or sixties with alopecia areata. Some clones in this sample may be carry-over from other donors' samples. Both conserved end residues are part of each CDR3. Fields, in order: D gene, V gene, clone size, CDR3 length, J gene, CDR3 protein, CDR3 DNA. D genes are given only for firm matches. Clone size is given for some rows only: seen once, a few or many times, or a class if the clone is expanded.

d_call: .
v_call: TRBV4-3
clone_size: .
cdr3_length: 13
j_call: TRBJ2-1
cdr3_aa: CASSQEEGNEQFF
cdr3_nt: TGCGCCAGCAGCCAAGAGGAAGGGAATGAGCAGTTCTTC

d_call: .
v_call: TRBV3-1
clone_size: few
cdr3_length: 20
j_call: TRBJ2-1
cdr3_aa: CASSQEGGLAATSSYNEQFF
cdr3_nt: TGTGCCAGCAGCCAAGAAGGGGGATTAGCCGCCACCAGCTCCTACAATGAGCAGTTCTTC

d_call: .
v_call: TRBV6-5
clone_size: few
cdr3_length: 14
j_call: TRBJ1-6
cdr3_aa: CASRNGPRVSPLHF
cdr3_nt: TGTGCCAGCCGGAATGGGCCTCGGGTTTCACCCCTCCACTTT

d_call: .
v_call: TRBV24-1
clone_size: many
cdr3_length: 13
j_call: TRBJ1-1
cdr3_aa: CATSDPWVTEAFF
cdr3_nt: TGTGCCACCAGTGATCCGTGGGTGACTGAAGCTTTCTTT

d_call: TRBD1
v_call: TRBV25-1
clone_size: .
cdr3_length: 15
j_call: TRBJ2-5
cdr3_aa: CASRGDRTYGETQYF
cdr3_nt: TGTGCCAGCAGGGGGGACAGGACTTATGGAGAGACCCAGTACTTC

d_call: .
v_call: TRBV7-3
clone_size: .
cdr3_length: 16
j_call: TRBJ2-1
cdr3_aa: CASSSGLGGGYNEQFF
cdr3_nt: TGTGCCAGCAGCTCAGGACTAGGAGGGGGCTACAATGAGCAGTTCTTC

d_call: .
v_call: TRBV24-1
clone_size: .
cdr3_length: 14
j_call: TRBJ2-7
cdr3_aa: CATPWRLSSYEQYF
cdr3_nt: TGTGCCACCCCCTGGAGGCTTAGCTCCTACGAGCAGTACTTC

d_call: .
v_call: TRBV6-5
clone_size: few
cdr3_length: 15
j_call: TRBJ2-5
cdr3_aa: CASRPGVGYGETQYF
cdr3_nt: TGTGCCAGCAGACCAGGGGTGGGGTATGGGGAGACCCAGTACTTC

d_call: TRBD1
v_call: TRBV2
clone_size: .
cdr3_length: 15
j_call: TRBJ2-7
cdr3_aa: CASSEAQGQVGEQYF
cdr3_nt: TGTGCCAGCAGTGAAGCGCAGGGACAGGTCGGCGAGCAGTACTTC

d_call: .
v_call: TRBV12-3/TRBV12-4
clone_size: few
cdr3_length: 12
j_call: TRBJ2-7
cdr3_aa: CASSFFRDIRYF
cdr3_nt: TGTGCCAGCAGTTTCTTTAGGGACATAAGGTACTTC

d_call: .
v_call: TRBV19
clone_size: .
cdr3_length: 16
j_call: TRBJ2-4
cdr3_aa: CASSIIRPLAKNIQYF
cdr3_nt: TGTGCCAGTAGTATCATCAGGCCCCTAGCCAAAAACATTCAGTACTTC

d_call: TRBD1
v_call: TRBV6-5
clone_size: few
cdr3_length: 14
j_call: TRBJ2-1
cdr3_aa: CASNPTGGKAEQFF
cdr3_nt: TGTGCCAGCAATCCGACAGGGGGTAAAGCCGAGCAGTTCTTC